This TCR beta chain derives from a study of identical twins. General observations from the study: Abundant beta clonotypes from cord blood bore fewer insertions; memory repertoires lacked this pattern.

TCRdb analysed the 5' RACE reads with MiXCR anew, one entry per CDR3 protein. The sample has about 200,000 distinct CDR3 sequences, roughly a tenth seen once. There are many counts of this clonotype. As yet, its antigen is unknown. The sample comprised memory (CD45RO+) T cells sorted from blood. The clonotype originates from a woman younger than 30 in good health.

In DNA, the CDR3 is TGTGCCAGCAGTTTAGAAGGGGGCACTGAAGCTTTCTTT. This sequence encodes CASSLEGGTEAFF. The chain recombines TRBV12-3 or TRBV12-4 with TRBJ1-1; a possible D gene is TRBD1 (6 bases). There are 13 residues in the CDR3. V dropped 1 base and J dropped 4 bases, with 7 bases sitting between them.